The present T cell receptor beta chain was sequenced within a study of blood T cell repertoires in COVID-19. Background on the study: The origin of the acute and convalescent COVID-19 samples was the United States, Italy and Spain.

This table comes from immunoSEQ multiplex PCR, and its TCRdb copy is limited to in-frame clones, with some not included. The sample has around 370,000 clones; about nine tenths are singletons. The V end lost 6 bases, the J end lost 9 bases, and 12 bases lay between the germline ends. Germline CDR1 and CDR2: ENHRY and SYGVKD. The CDR3 length is 12 residues. Patients from Seattle were sampled longitudinally, starting during active infection. Material: peripheral blood. This sequence originates from a woman aged 50 to 60 with COVID-19, enrolled during active disease. The chain carries TRBV10-3 and TRBJ2-1; unclear D gene. The CDR3: CAISWFGGEQFF. The CDR3 DNA reads TGTGCCATCAGCTGGTTTGGCGGTGAGCAGTTCTTC.